What follows are 30 T cell receptor beta chains derived from one specimen sequenced in a study of human T cells and chemical hapten exposure (dated by TCRdb to the early 2020s). Receptor amplification or capture employed RACE. Sequenced on a NextSeq 500. TCRdb reprocessed the public reads (quality trimming at Q25 with fastp, clone calling with MiXCR) and kept in-frame beta chains. Rows are combined by CDR3 protein, so each entry shows the most common genes and DNA. The sample table contains approximately 74,000 distinct CDR3 sequences; only one count was recorded for 25% to 40% of them. About 8.1% of the sample is held by the ten biggest clonotypes. The time point tag for this specimen amounts to: patch test 1, 2 weeks after DPC sensitization. According to the study, the label for this sample's treatment or condition signals: therapeutic diphenylcyclopropenone sensitization with weekly scalp DPC.

This specimen was whole blood, taken in connection with sensitization to the hapten diphenylcyclopropenone (DPC). These receptors originate from a man in his forties or fifties with alopecia areata. Some clones in this sample may be carry-over from other donors' samples.

This clonotype turned up a few times. The chain is built from TRBV4-3 and TRBJ2-7; D is ambiguous. The CDR3 loop spans 14 amino acids. With 0 bases removed from V and 2 bases from J, the gap between germline ends came to 8 bases. Germline CDR1 reads LGHNA; CDR2 reads YSLEER. CDR3 region: CASSQDYRPYEQYF. The CDR3 nucleotides read TGCGCCAGCAGCCAAGATTACCGCCCCTACGAGCAGTACTTC.

This clonotype was seen only a few times. The J gene is TRBJ1-2, the V gene TRBV20-1; 7 nucleotides agree with TRBD1. With V trimmed by 2 bases and J by 6 bases, 9 bases remained unmatched. This CDR3 is 14 amino acids long. CDR1 is DFQATT, CDR2 SNEGSKA, per germline (reference sequence). CDR3 region: CSARMVTGDNGYTF. The DNA of the CDR3 is TGCAGTGCTAGAATGGTAACAGGGGATAATGGCTACACCTTC.

CDR3 protein: CSALPGQGFYQPQHF. Here the CDR3 DNA reads TGCAGTGCACTTCCGGGACAGGGGTTTTATCAGCCCCAGCATTTT. The chain recombines TRBV20-1 with TRBJ1-5, with 10 bases matching TRBD1. Germline V CDR1 and CDR2: DFQATT, SNEGSKA (reference sequence). The J segment lost 5 bases and the V segment lost 6 bases, leaving 10 bases of the junction unmatched. The CDR3 consists of 15 residues.

CDR3 loop: CASSLNRVQAFF. The CDR3 DNA sequence: TGTGCCAGCAGTCTTAACCGGGTCCAGGCTTTCTTT. The chain uses TRBV28 and TRBJ1-1; no firm D call. Trimming pared 5 bases from V and 11 bases from J, leaving 15 bases between. From germline, CDR1 is MDHEN and CDR2 SYDVKM. CDR3 length: 12 residues.

J is TRBJ1-5 and V is TRBV30; unclear D gene. CDR1 is GTSNPN, CDR2 SVGIG, per germline (reference sequence). V was clipped by 1 base and J by 4 bases, with 8 bases between them. This CDR3 contains 13 residues. In nucleotides, the CDR3 is TGTGCCTGGAGTGGACACCTGAATCAGCCCCAGCATTTT. This translates into CAWSGHLNQPQHF.

The sample holds a few counts of this clonotype. The chain carries TRBV7-9 and TRBJ2-1; the D gene could be TRBD1 or TRBD2 (6 bases each). There are 16 residues in the CDR3. The V gene lost 7 bases and the J gene lost 6 bases, with 22 bases spanning the gap. Germline V gene data show CDR1 as SEHNR and CDR2 as FQNEAQ (reference sequence). CDR3 residues: CASTLGIQGGSNEQFF. CDR3 DNA: TGTGCCAGCACCCTAGGGATACAGGGAGGTTCCAATGAGCAGTTCTTC.

This rearrangement joins TRBV27 to TRBJ1-5; tentative D call: TRBD1 (6 bases). The germline V gene encodes CDR1 MNHEY and CDR2 SMNVEV (reference sequence). Trimming cost V 5 bases and J 8 bases, with 16 bases left between them. The CDR3 is 14 residues long. CDR3 sequence (DNA): TGTGCCAGCAGTAACAGGGCAGTAGTAGAGCCCCAGCATTTT. This codes for CASSNRAVVEPQHF.

This clonotype was counted a few times. This chain's CDR3 is CASAPGAQNYGYTF. The CDR3 DNA follows: TGTGCCAGCGCACCCGGCGCGCAAAACTATGGCTACACCTTC. The chain is built from TRBV12-3 or TRBV12-4 and TRBJ1-2; D not resolved. This CDR3 is built from 14 residues. V lost 8 bases and J 2 bases, leaving 15 bases between the germline ends.

The chain recombines TRBV9 with TRBJ1-5; possible D gene TRBD1, 5 bases. Per germline, CDR1 SGDLS and CDR2 YYNGEE. Trimming removed 2 bases at V and 3 bases at J, with 9 bases between. The CDR3 is 14 residues long. The CDR3 sequence is CASSVGGPNQPQHF. The CDR3 nucleotides read TGTGCCAGCAGCGTTGGGGGACCCAATCAGCCCCAGCATTTT.

The rearrangement uses TRBV13 and TRBJ1-4; D may be TRBD1 (6 bases). The CDR3 has 13 amino acids. Germline-derived CDR1 and CDR2 are PRHDT and FYEKMQ (reference sequence). The ends were cut back, 5 bases at V and 4 bases at J, with 8 bases in the middle. The CDR3: CASSIRGNEKLFF. CDR3 DNA sequence: TGTGCCAGCAGCATCAGGGGTAATGAAAAACTGTTTTTT.

This clonotype was detected only a few times. This chain joins TRBV6-5 and TRBJ2-7, with 10 nucleotides matching TRBD1. This CDR3 is 14 amino acids long. The junction had 0 bases not matched to a gene; V was cut back by 2 bases and J by 2 bases. Per germline, CDR1 MNHEY and CDR2 SVGAGI. In DNA, the CDR3 is TGTGCCAGCAGTTACGGGACAGGGGCCTACGAGCAGTACTTC. Its protein is CASSYGTGAYEQYF.

The chain combines TRBV20-1 with TRBJ1-5, with D unresolved. The CDR3 runs 14 residues. Trimming removed 3 bases at V and 1 base at J, with 10 bases between. The germline V gene encodes CDR1 DFQATT and CDR2 SNEGSKA (reference sequence). The CDR3 bases are TGCAGTGCTAGCCCCCATGGCAGCAATCAGCCCCAGCATTTT. It is translated as CSASPHGSNQPQHF.

J is TRBJ1-2 and V is TRBV11-2; D unresolved. CDR1 is SGHAT and CDR2 is FQNNGV in the germline V gene. V lost 5 bases to trimming and J lost 5 bases, with 24 bases between them. The CDR3 totals 17 residues. DNA for the CDR3: TGTGCCAGCAGCCAAATATTCCGGACGGGAAAGATGTATGGCTACACCTTC. Protein product: CASSQIFRTGKMYGYTF.

The rearrangement joins TRBV27 to TRBJ2-1, with 7 positions matching TRBD1. Germline V gene sequence: CDR1 MNHEY, CDR2 SMNVEV (reference sequence). This CDR3 has 15 residues. J was trimmed by 4 bases and V by 3 bases; bases with no gene match: 6. The CDR3 sequence: CASSFEEGAYNEQFF. For the CDR3, the DNA is TGTGCCAGCAGTTTCGAAGAGGGGGCGTACAATGAGCAGTTCTTC.

This chain joins TRBV28 and TRBJ2-3; D may match TRBD1 or TRBD2 (5 bases each). Trimming pared 10 bases from V and 0 bases from J, leaving 14 bases between. Germline V gene sequence: CDR1 MDHEN, CDR2 SYDVKM. The CDR3 is 14 residues long. CDR3 sequence: CATSRGASTDTQYF. In DNA, the CDR3 is TGTGCCACCAGCAGAGGGGCGAGCACAGATACGCAGTATTTT.

The V call is TRBV20-1, the J call TRBJ2-7; D may be TRBD1 or TRBD2 (5 bases each). There are 14 residues in the CDR3. CDR1 DFQATT and CDR2 SNEGSKA come from the germline V gene (reference sequence). V lost 6 bases and J lost 3, with 18 bases in between. CDR3 DNA: TGCAGTGCGAGGGACCTTGCCCCGGGCTACGAGCAGTACTTC. This translates into CSARDLAPGYEQYF.

The gene calls are TRBV6-6 and TRBJ1-4; 9 bases align to TRBD1. The J segment lost 7 bases and the V segment lost 6 bases, leaving 9 bases of the junction unmatched. Germline V gene lookup returns CDR1 MNHNY and CDR2 SVGAGI (reference sequence). This CDR3 is built from 15 residues. Written as DNA, the CDR3 is TGTGCCAGCAGAGGAACGGGACAGGGCGTTGAAAAACTGTTTTTT. Translating gives CASRGTGQGVEKLFF.

CDR3 sequence: CASRLQINQPQHF. The CDR3 coding sequence is TGTGCCAGCAGGCTACAGATCAATCAGCCCCAGCATTTT. The rearrangement joins TRBV2 to TRBJ1-5; no firm D call. This CDR3 has 13 amino acids. Looked up from germline, CDR1 is SNHLY and CDR2 is FYNNEI. The V end was cut by 6 bases, the J end by 3 bases, with 9 bases between.

There are many counts of this clonotype. The V and J genes are TRBV9 and TRBJ2-7; 12 bases are shared with TRBD1. V was clipped by 0 bases and J by 3 bases; unmatched bases: 4. Germline assignment: CDR1 SGDLS and CDR2 YYNGEE. The CDR3 extends over 16 amino acids. CDR3 sequence reads: CASSVDGTGGFYEQYF. The CDR3 DNA follows: TGTGCCAGCAGCGTAGATGGGACAGGGGGCTTCTACGAGCAGTACTTC.

V usage is TRBV5-1 and J usage is TRBJ1-6; 8 positions agree with TRBD1. The CDR3 contains 15 residues. Germline V gives CDR1 SGHRS, CDR2 YFSETQ. Trimming removed 4 bases from V and 6 bases from J; junction bases left unmatched: 6. CDR3: CASSPVTGVNSPLHF. CDR3 DNA sequence: TGCGCCAGCAGCCCCGTGACAGGGGTTAATTCACCCCTCCACTTT.

The chain combines TRBV28 with TRBJ2-7, with 7 bases matching TRBD1. The length of the CDR3 is 14 residues. Germline CDR1 is MDHEN and CDR2 is SYDVKM. Trimming removed 5 bases from V and 1 base from J; junction bases left unmatched: 5. DNA of the CDR3: TGTGCCAGCAGTCAGGACAGGTCTTCCTACGAGCAGTACTTC. This translates into CASSQDRSSYEQYF.

This clonotype was found a few times. The chain links TRBV27 to TRBJ1-5; TRBD1 agrees at 8 bases. The junction had 8 bases not matched to a gene; V was cut back by 6 bases and J by 7 bases. This CDR3 is 14 amino acids long. The germline gives CDR1 MNHEY, CDR2 SMNVEV (reference sequence). This CDR3 is CASSSTGVLQPQHF. CDR3 DNA: TGTGCCAGCAGCTCGACAGGGGTGTTGCAGCCCCAGCATTTT.

The gene calls are TRBV7-2 and TRBJ1-2; 7 bases fit TRBD1. The CDR3 spans 16 residues. CDR1 and CDR2 from the germline V gene are SGHTA and FQGNSA. V shed 0 bases, J shed 0 bases, and the junction held 4 bases outside the gene matches. The CDR3 here is CASSLAAGTANYGYTF. CDR3 in DNA: TGTGCCAGCAGCTTAGCGGCCGGGACAGCTAACTATGGCTACACCTTC.

This clonotype was seen a handful of times. This chain links TRBV19 with TRBJ2-7; possible D gene TRBD2, 6 bases. CDR3 length: 13 amino acids. The germline gives CDR1 LNHDA, CDR2 SQIVND (reference sequence). Trimming took 9 bases from V and 2 from J, leaving 14 bases between them. The CDR3 region has the DNA TGTGCCAGCAGGGAGGAGGGCGCCTACGAGCAGTACTTC. Translated: CASREEGAYEQYF.

This clonotype was counted a few times. The rearrangement links TRBV7-2 to TRBJ1-2; TRBD1 is a possible D gene (6 bases). CDR3 length: 16 residues. Trimming removed 1 base at V and 4 bases at J, with 16 bases between. Looked up from germline, CDR1 is SGHTA and CDR2 is FQGNSA. For the CDR3, the DNA is TGTGCCAGCAGCTTAGTATTAGGGGGAAGTAGCTATGGCTACACCTTC. This codes for CASSLVLGGSSYGYTF.

As DNA, the CDR3 is TGTGCCAGCAGCATCCCGGGACCCTCCTACGAGCAGTACTTC. Protein sequence: CASSIPGPSYEQYF. The chain is built from TRBV6-2 or TRBV6-3 and TRBJ2-7; D is tentatively TRBD1 or TRBD2 (5 bases each). The CDR3 spans 14 residues. V dropped 6 bases and J dropped 0 bases, with 12 bases sitting between them. The germline V gene has CDR1 MNHEY and CDR2 SVGEGT.

This clonotype has just one count. V is TRBV7-2 and J is TRBJ2-7; D unresolved. Germline loops: CDR1 SGHTA, CDR2 FQGNSA. V lost 1 base and J lost 5, with 12 bases in between. The CDR3 totals 14 residues. CDR3 bases: TGTGCCAGCAGCTTAGATACCTGGACCCACGAGCAGTACTTC. Its translation: CASSLDTWTHEQYF. Combining the CDR3 with reference TRBV7-2 and TRBJ2-7 gives the whole variable domain GAGVSQSPSNKVTEKGKDVELRCDPISGHTALYWYRQSLGQGLEFLIYFQGNSAPDKSGLPSDRFSAERTGGSVSTLTIQRTQQEDSAVYLCASSLDTWTHEQYFGPGTRLTVT.

This clonotype was seen only a few times. V usage is TRBV20-1 and J usage is TRBJ2-7; 9 nucleotides agree with TRBD2. Germline lookup yields CDR1 DFQATT and CDR2 SNEGSKA (reference sequence). With 2 bases clipped from V and 2 bases from J, the junction kept 7 bases outside the gene matches. CDR3 length: 15 residues. In DNA form, the CDR3 reads TGCAGTGCTAGATCGGCGACTAGCGGAACCTACGAGCAGTACTTC. Translating gives CSARSATSGTYEQYF.

The rearrangement joins TRBV10-3 to TRBJ2-2; TRBD2 matches at 13 bases. The junction had 4 bases not matched to a gene; V was cut back by 9 bases and J by 0 bases. The CDR3 consists of 16 residues. CDR1 is ENHRY, CDR2 SYGVKD, per germline. CDR3 nucleotide sequence: TGTGCCATTCGACTAGCGGGAGGAACGAACACCGGGGAGCTGTTTTTT. Protein product: CAIRLAGGTNTGELFF.

J is TRBJ2-5 and V is TRBV4-3; no clear D gene. The germline V gene encodes CDR1 LGHNA and CDR2 YSLEER. The V end lost 0 bases, the J end lost 5 bases, and 13 bases lay between the germline ends. The CDR3 sequence is 15 residues long. The chain's CDR3 is CASSQEDQRLETQYF. In DNA form, the CDR3 reads TGCGCCAGCAGCCAAGAAGACCAACGGCTGGAGACCCAGTACTTC.